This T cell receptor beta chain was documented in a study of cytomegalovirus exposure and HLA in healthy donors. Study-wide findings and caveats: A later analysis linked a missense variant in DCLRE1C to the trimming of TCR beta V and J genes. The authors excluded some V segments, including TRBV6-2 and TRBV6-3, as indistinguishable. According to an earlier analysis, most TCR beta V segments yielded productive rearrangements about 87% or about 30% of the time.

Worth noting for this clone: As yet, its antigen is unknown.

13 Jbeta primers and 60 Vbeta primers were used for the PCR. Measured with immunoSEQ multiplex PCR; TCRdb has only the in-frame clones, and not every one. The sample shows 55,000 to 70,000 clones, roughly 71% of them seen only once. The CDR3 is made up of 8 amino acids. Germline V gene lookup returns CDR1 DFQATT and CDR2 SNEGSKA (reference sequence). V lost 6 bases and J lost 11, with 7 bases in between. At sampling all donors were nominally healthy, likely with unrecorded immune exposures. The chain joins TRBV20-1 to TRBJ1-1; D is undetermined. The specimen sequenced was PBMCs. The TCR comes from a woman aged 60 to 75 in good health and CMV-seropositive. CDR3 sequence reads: CSAPGAFF. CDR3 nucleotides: TGCAGTGCCCCGGGGGCTTTCTTT.